The sequence of this T cell receptor (beta chain) was determined in a study of memory CD4+ T cells and cytomegalovirus serostatus. On the study more broadly: Healthy Belgian adult donors included nine or ten CMV-positive and 24 CMV-negative people.

The CDR3 extends over 15 amino acids. The V gene's germline CDR1 is SGDLS and CDR2 YYNGEE. Trimming at V came to 4 bases and at J to 6 bases, leaving 6 bases not matched to a gene. This clone has more than one count but fewer than ten. What it recognizes is unknown. Measured with immunoSEQ multiplex PCR; TCRdb has only the in-frame clones, and not every one. The table lists roughly 40,000 clones, about 73% of them singletons. Findings and limits, study-wide: About 40% of the roughly 160 known CMV-associated TCRbeta sequences appeared in CD4+ memory.

Single viable CD3+CD4+CD8-CD45RO+ cells were sorted as the memory CD4+ T cells. Serostatus was set by detecting CMV pp150, pp28, p38, p52 IgG. The TCR sequence derives from an adult in good health and CMV-seronegative. Sample: memory CD4+ T cells from blood. The chain recombines TRBV9 with TRBJ1-4; 10 bases align to TRBD1. CDR3 residues: CASSPVGTGDEKLFF. CDR3 in DNA: TGTGCCAGCAGCCCCGTGGGGACAGGGGATGAAAAACTGTTTTTT.